What follows are 24 T cell receptor beta chains derived from one specimen sequenced in a study of vaccination and CD4 T cells after COVID-19. These receptors' targets are unknown. Oncomine TCR Beta short-read sequencing was applied to DNA from cultured CD4+ T cells. TCRdb reprocessed the PCR reads with MiXCR, giving one entry per CDR3 protein. The table has 13,000 or so distinct CDR3 sequences, 25% to 30% seen once; the top ten hold under 9.5%. Noted treatment: roughly 11-day PBMC culture with coronavirus spike peptide pools or control peptides (ViraFEST assay). The sample was CD4+ T cells from blood, cultured in vitro. The receptor set was obtained from a human donor who had recovered from COVID-19.

The rearrangement uses TRBV12-3 or TRBV12-4 and TRBJ1-2; D is unresolved. The CDR3 is 13 amino acids. The germline V and J ends were trimmed by 4 bases and 4 bases, with 10 bases remaining between them. This CDR3 reads CASSSDGSYGYTF. The CDR3 coding sequence is TGTGCCAGCAGTTCGGACGGCTCCTATGGCTACACCTTC.

V is TRBV30 and J is TRBJ2-3; tentatively, D is TRBD1 (6 bases). The CDR3 totals 13 residues. Between the trimmed V and J ends, which lost 7 bases and 1 base, there was a span of 12 bases. CDR1 and CDR2 (germline): GTSNPN, SVGIG (reference sequence). The CDR3 reads CASGAFRTDTQYF. DNA of the CDR3: TGTGCCTCAGGGGCTTTCCGCACAGATACGCAGTATTTT.

The V call is TRBV6-5, the J call TRBJ1-4; 8 nucleotides line up with TRBD1. The CDR3 is made up of 15 amino acids. CDR1 and CDR2 from the germline V gene are MNHEY and SVGAGI. V shed 2 bases, J shed 6 bases, and the junction held 5 bases outside the gene matches. CDR3 sequence: CASSYRGQGDEKLFF. The CDR3 DNA reads TGTGCCAGCAGTTACCGAGGACAGGGAGATGAAAAACTGTTTTTT.

The gene calls are TRBV6-1 and TRBJ1-1; D may be TRBD1 (6 bases). The germline V gene has CDR1 MNHNS and CDR2 SASEGT. CDR3 length: 15 amino acids. Trimming pared 7 bases from V and 1 base from J, leaving 16 bases between. CDR3 DNA sequence: TGTGCCAGCAATCCTCCGGGGGCGCAGAACACTGAAGCTTTCTTT. Its protein product is CASNPPGAQNTEAFF.

This clonotype was counted a few times. This chain links TRBV10-3 with TRBJ1-4, with TRBD1 as a possible D gene (5 bases). The CDR3 runs 14 residues. The V gene lost 8 bases and the J gene lost 8 bases, with 18 bases spanning the gap. The germline V gene encodes CDR1 ENHRY and CDR2 SYGVKD. The CDR3 bases are TGTGCCATCTCGACGGACACCGGAGGCGAAAAACTGTTTTTT. Protein sequence: CAISTDTGGEKLFF.

This clonotype has more than one count but fewer than ten. The genes are TRBV18 and TRBJ1-1; a possible D gene is TRBD1 (6 bases). The ends were cut back, 3 bases at V and 0 bases at J, with 17 bases in the middle. This CDR3 has 17 residues. Germline CDR1 KGHSH, CDR2 LQKENI. The CDR3 loop reads CASSPSDPGQLNTEAFF. Written as DNA, the CDR3 is TGTGCCAGCTCACCGTCTGATCCGGGACAACTGAACACTGAAGCTTTCTTT.

This chain uses TRBV6-1 with TRBJ2-1; D gene unclear. In germline, CDR1 is MNHNS, CDR2 SASEGT. The CDR3 is 13 residues long. V was shortened by 7 bases and J by 0 bases, with 7 bases between the two germline ends. DNA of the CDR3: TGTGCCAGCACCCCCCCCTCCTACAATGAGCAGTTCTTC. Protein sequence: CASTPPSYNEQFF.

This clonotype has a handful of counts. The chain combines TRBV6-5 with TRBJ1-5, with 7 bases that match TRBD1. V was pared by 0 bases and J by 3 bases, with 2 bases of the junction left unmatched. The CDR3 has 15 residues. The germline V gene encodes CDR1 MNHEY and CDR2 SVGAGI. This chain's CDR3 is CASSYSGTVNQPQHF. DNA for the CDR3: TGTGCCAGCAGTTACTCGGGGACAGTCAATCAGCCCCAGCATTTT.

This clonotype was counted between two and nine times. The J gene is TRBJ2-3, the V gene TRBV24-1, with D possibly matching TRBD1 (6 bases). In germline, CDR1 is KGHDR, CDR2 SFDVKD. This CDR3 comprises 14 residues. The V end lost 3 bases, the J end lost 3 bases, and 9 bases lay between the germline ends. CDR3 in amino acids: CATSDPDRTDTQYF. The CDR3 region has the DNA TGTGCCACCAGTGATCCGGACAGAACAGATACGCAGTATTTT.

The genes are TRBV21-1 and TRBJ2-1; the table calls TRBD1, which could not be checked here. TRBV21-1 is a pseudogene locus. The CDR3 covers 16 residues. In DNA form, the CDR3 reads TGTGCCAGCAGCCCTGGGGACAGGGGGCGTCACAATGAGCAGTTCTTC. It codes for CASSPGDRGRHNEQFF.

This clonotype was counted between two and nine times. The chain combines TRBV11-2 with TRBJ2-2, with unresolved D. The CDR3 runs to 16 residues. Germline assignment: CDR1 SGHAT and CDR2 FQNNGV. V gave up 1 base and J gave up 7 bases, with 16 bases separating them. DNA for the CDR3: TGTGCCAGCAGCTTAGCTTCCGTGGGTGATGGCGGGGAGCTGTTTTTT. This codes for CASSLASVGDGGELFF. The full variable domain, with the rest looked up from reference TRBV11-2 and TRBJ2-2, is EAGVAQSPRYKIIEKRQSVAFWCNPISGHATLYWYQQILGQGPKLLIQFQNNGVVDDSQLPKDRFSAERLKGVDSTLKIQPAKLEDSAVYLCASSLASVGDGGELFFGEGSRLTVL.

The rearrangement joins TRBV6-2 or TRBV6-3 to TRBJ2-2, with a weak D call TRBD2 (7 bases). CDR1 and CDR2 (germline): MNHEY, SVGEGT. V lost 7 bases to trimming and J lost 4 bases, with 13 bases between them. CDR3 length equals 14 residues. DNA for the CDR3: TGTGCCAGCATGCCGCGGGGGCGCACCGGGGAGCTGTTTTTT. Translated, it gives CASMPRGRTGELFF.

There are a few counts of this clonotype. The chain employs TRBV12-3 or TRBV12-4 and TRBJ1-1, with D unresolved. V lost 2 bases, J lost 5 bases, and 9 bases lay in between. The CDR3 sequence is 13 residues long. The chain's CDR3 is CASSLMGSTEAFF. The DNA of the CDR3 is TGTGCCAGCAGTTTAATGGGGAGTACTGAAGCTTTCTTT.

By share of the sample, this clonotype is medium-sized. The chain recombines TRBV15 with TRBJ1-2, with TRBD1 matching 9 bases. The CDR3 is 14 amino acids. Trimming removed 2 bases from V and 6 bases from J; junction bases left unmatched: 4. Germline-derived CDR1 and CDR2 are LNHNV and YYDKDF (reference sequence). CDR3: CATSRRDRGDGYTF. DNA for the CDR3: TGTGCCACCAGCAGACGAGACAGGGGGGATGGCTACACCTTC.

In this sample, this clonotype turned up a few times. V usage is TRBV29-1 and J usage is TRBJ1-5; no firm D call. Germline loops: CDR1 SQVTM, CDR2 ANQGSEA. The V end lost 4 bases, the J end lost 0 bases, and 13 bases lay between the germline ends. This CDR3 region has 15 residues. Here the CDR3 reads CSVAEDVYSNQPQHF. The CDR3 nucleotides read TGCAGCGTTGCTGAGGACGTTTATAGCAATCAGCCCCAGCATTTT. The complete variable domain, with remaining parts taken from reference TRBV29-1 and TRBJ1-5, reads SAVISQKPSRDICQRGTSLTIQCQVDSQVTMMFWYRQQPGQSLTLIATANQGSEATYESGFVIDKFPISRPNLTFSTLTVSNMSPEDSSIYLCSVAEDVYSNQPQHFGDGTRLSIL.

The J gene is TRBJ2-7, the V gene TRBV7-6; tentatively, D is TRBD1 (6 bases). Germline CDR1 is SGHVS and CDR2 is FNYEAQ. With 6 bases removed from V and 2 bases from J, the gap between germline ends came to 17 bases. The CDR3 has 15 residues. CDR3 loop: CASSPRGFGAYEQYF. CDR3 nucleotide sequence: TGTGCCAGCAGTCCCAGGGGATTCGGGGCCTACGAGCAGTACTTC.

This clonotype was seen only a few times. The chain joins TRBV5-1 to TRBJ2-7; 7 nucleotides agree with TRBD2. The germline CDR1 and CDR2 sequences are SGHRS and YFSETQ. J was trimmed by 7 bases and V by 1 base; bases with no gene match: 5. The CDR3 has 13 amino acids. CDR3 nucleotide sequence: TGCGCCAGCAGCTTGATGGGGGGGTCGGAGCAGTACTTC. Encoded protein: CASSLMGGSEQYF.

This clonotype was counted between two and nine times. This chain links TRBV20-1 with TRBJ1-1; D possibly corresponds to TRBD1 (5 bases). In germline, CDR1 is DFQATT, CDR2 SNEGSKA (reference sequence). V lost 7 bases to trimming and J lost 5 bases, with 14 bases between them. The CDR3 spans 12 residues. The CDR3 protein is CSVHRGGTEAFF. The CDR3 bases are TGCAGTGTCCACCGGGGGGGGACTGAAGCTTTCTTT.

This clonotype was recorded a few times. V and J are TRBV7-9 and TRBJ1-5; D is unresolved. This CDR3 contains 15 residues. Germline CDR1 SEHNR, CDR2 FQNEAQ (reference sequence). V dropped 1 base and J dropped 0 bases, with 7 bases sitting between them. CDR3 nucleotides: TGTGCCAGCAGCTTAGGGGGTTATAGCAATCAGCCCCAGCATTTT. It encodes CASSLGGYSNQPQHF.

This chain joins TRBV11-3 and TRBJ1-1, with D tentatively TRBD1 (6 bases). The CDR3 has 13 amino acids. V was pared by 0 bases and J by 9 bases, with 11 bases between. The germline gives CDR1 SGHNT, CDR2 YENEEA. CDR3 sequence reads: CASSLEQGLKAFF. In nucleotides, the CDR3 is TGTGCCAGCAGCTTAGAACAGGGCTTGAAAGCTTTCTTT.

This clonotype was detected a few times. The chain combines TRBV6-2 or TRBV6-3 with TRBJ2-2, with 8 positions matching TRBD1. J lost 1 base, V lost 9 bases, and 1 base had no gene match. In germline, CDR1 is MNHEY, CDR2 SVGEGT. The CDR3 is 13 residues long. CDR3 bases: TGTGCCAGTGACAGGGGGAACACCGGGGAGCTGTTTTTT. Its protein is CASDRGNTGELFF.

This clonotype was seen more than once but under ten times. V gene TRBV11-2 combines with J gene TRBJ2-3, with 15 bases matching TRBD2. Germline V CDR1 and CDR2: SGHAT, FQNNGV. Trimming at V came to 1 base and at J to 0 bases, leaving 5 bases not matched to a gene. The CDR3 covers 19 residues. CDR3 protein: CASSLGGTSGGPSTDTQYF. CDR3 nucleotide sequence: TGTGCCAGCAGCTTAGGCGGGACTAGCGGGGGGCCCAGCACAGATACGCAGTATTTT.

The J gene is TRBJ1-1, the V gene TRBV7-2, with D possibly TRBD1 on 5 matching bases. This CDR3 is 14 amino acids long. Germline CDR1 reads SGHTA; CDR2 reads FQGNSA. Trimming shortened V by 4 bases and J by 2 bases, and 11 bases separated the two germline ends. CDR3 loop: CASSSGSLNTEAFF. CDR3 in DNA: TGTGCCAGCAGCTCAGGGTCCTTAAACACTGAAGCTTTCTTT.

The chain carries TRBV6-4 and TRBJ2-1; 9 nucleotides align to TRBD2. J was trimmed by 14 bases and V by 4 bases; bases with no gene match: 15. The CDR3 runs 15 residues. Germline lookup yields CDR1 MRHNA and CDR2 SNTAGT. CDR3 in DNA: TGTGCCAGCAGTGGACTTTGGGGGCTTGGCGGGGGGGAGTTCTTC. It is translated as CASSGLWGLGGGEFF.